The rows below give T cell receptor beta chains drawn from one sample of a study of cytomegalovirus exposure and HLA in healthy donors. Clones were sequenced by immunoSEQ multiplex PCR, and TCRdb holds only the in-frame ones, with some missing. The data hold fewer than 150,000 clones, with almost 85% observed a single time. The material sequenced was PBMCs. The source of these receptors is a man in his thirties or forties in good health and CMV-seropositive. CDR3s include the opening cysteine and the closing phenylalanine or tryptophan. A D gene is named only where the DNA matches it firmly. Clone size is shown for a subset of rows, as once, few, many or a class of expanded clone.

V gene: TRBV7-2
D gene: NA
J gene: TRBJ2-7
clone size: NA
CDR3 DNA: TGTGCCAGCAGTTGGGACACCTACGAGCAGTACTTC
CDR3 protein: CASSWDTYEQYF

V gene: TRBV5-1
D gene: TRBD2
J gene: TRBJ2-7
clone size: NA
CDR3 DNA: TGCGCCAGCGCCGTGGGACTAGCGGGTGGCGAGCAGTACTTC
CDR3 protein: CASAVGLAGGEQYF

V gene: TRBV6-1
D gene: TRBD1
J gene: TRBJ1-5
clone size: NA
CDR3 DNA: TGTGCTAGCAGGGTGACAGGGGATAGCAATCAGCCCCAGCATTTT
CDR3 protein: CASRVTGDSNQPQHF

V gene: TRBV11-2
D gene: NA
J gene: TRBJ1-3
clone size: NA
CDR3 DNA: TGTGCCAGCAGCTACCTAGGGGCCCGGCCAAACACCATATATTTT
CDR3 protein: CASSYLGARPNTIYF

V gene: TRBV6-4
D gene: NA
J gene: TRBJ2-5
clone size: NA
CDR3 DNA: TGTGCCAGCAGTGACTCTTTCGGTCGTCCTCTAGCACAAGAGACCCAGTACTTC
CDR3 protein: CASSDSFGRPLAQETQYF

V gene: TRBV5-1
D gene: NA
J gene: TRBJ1-2
clone size: NA
CDR3 DNA: TGCGCCAGCAGCATAGCGGGACGTCGGGAGGATGGCTACACCTTC
CDR3 protein: CASSIAGRREDGYTF

V gene: TRBV7-2
D gene: TRBD2
J gene: TRBJ2-7
clone size: many
CDR3 DNA: TGTGCCAGCGGGGAGGGGTTCGAGCAGTACTTC
CDR3 protein: CASGEGFEQYF

V gene: TRBV7-2
D gene: NA
J gene: TRBJ1-2
clone size: NA
CDR3 DNA: TGTGCCAGCAGCTTAGCGGGGGGGCCTAACTATGGCTACACCTTC
CDR3 protein: CASSLAGGPNYGYTF

V gene: TRBV4-1
D gene: NA
J gene: TRBJ1-4
clone size: few
CDR3 DNA: TGCGCCAGCAGCCAACAGGGTTCCTCTGAAAAACTGTTTTTT
CDR3 protein: CASSQQGSSEKLFF

V gene: TRBV27
D gene: NA
J gene: TRBJ1-2
clone size: few
CDR3 DNA: TGTGCCAGCAGTTTTTTATCGAATGGAGGAGGCTACACCTTC
CDR3 protein: CASSFLSNGGGYTF

V gene: TRBV7-2
D gene: NA
J gene: TRBJ1-1
clone size: NA
CDR3 DNA: TGTGCCAGCTTAGGGGGAAGGACTGAAGCTTTCTTT
CDR3 protein: CASLGGRTEAFF

V gene: TRBV6-6
D gene: NA
J gene: TRBJ2-1
clone size: NA
CDR3 DNA: TGTGCCAGCAGGGCTCGAGCGGAGTACAATGAGCAGTTCTTC
CDR3 protein: CASRARAEYNEQFF

V gene: TRBV5-1
D gene: TRBD1
J gene: TRBJ1-4
clone size: NA
CDR3 DNA: TGCGCCAGCAGCCCCAGGACAGGGGCAGGCGAAAAACTGTTTTTT
CDR3 protein: CASSPRTGAGEKLFF

V gene: TRBV21-1
D gene: NA
J gene: TRBJ1-1
clone size: NA
CDR3 DNA: TGTGCCAGCAGCAATTCTGGGACAGATTACTTTGAAGCTTTCTTT
CDR3 protein: CASSNSGTDYFEAFF

V gene: TRBV30
D gene: TRBD2
J gene: TRBJ2-1
clone size: NA
CDR3 DNA: TGTGCCTGGAGTGCCGGGACTAGTCTCAATGAGCAGTTCTTC
CDR3 protein: CAWSAGTSLNEQFF

V gene: TRBV9
D gene: NA
J gene: TRBJ1-2
clone size: few
CDR3 DNA: TGTGCCAGCAGCCCTCCCTATCTCGGGACACGGGGATATGGCTACACCTTC
CDR3 protein: CASSPPYLGTRGYGYTF

V gene: TRBV5-4
D gene: TRBD1
J gene: TRBJ1-2
clone size: NA
CDR3 DNA: TGTGCCAGCAGCTTGGGAGACAGGGACCATGGCTACACCTTC
CDR3 protein: CASSLGDRDHGYTF

V gene: TRBV7-9
D gene: NA
J gene: TRBJ2-2
clone size: few
CDR3 DNA: TGTGCCAGATCAGCTCTGGTAGCGGAGGAGGACGGGGAGCTGTTTTTT
CDR3 protein: CARSALVAEEDGELFF

V gene: TRBV7-2
D gene: NA
J gene: TRBJ2-1
clone size: NA
CDR3 DNA: TGTGCCAGCAGCCCCCGACCGGAGCTGGAGCAGTTCTTC
CDR3 protein: CASSPRPELEQFF

V gene: TRBV5-4
D gene: TRBD2
J gene: TRBJ2-5
clone size: NA
CDR3 DNA: TGTGCCAGCAGCATAAACGTAGCGGGGGAAGAGACCCAGTACTTC
CDR3 protein: CASSINVAGEETQYF

V gene: TRBV7-2
D gene: TRBD1
J gene: TRBJ1-2
clone size: NA
CDR3 DNA: TGTGCCAGCAGGGACAGGGCCCTACAGAACTATGGCTACACCTTC
CDR3 protein: CASRDRALQNYGYTF

V gene: TRBV27
D gene: NA
J gene: TRBJ1-1
clone size: NA
CDR3 DNA: TGTGCCAGCAGTCCTCGGGGGGGGGCTGAAGCTTTCTTT
CDR3 protein: CASSPRGGAEAFF

V gene: TRBV4-1
D gene: TRBD2
J gene: TRBJ2-6
clone size: NA
CDR3 DNA: TGCGCCAGCAGCCAACCAGCGGGAACTGGGGCCAACGTCCTGACTTTC
CDR3 protein: CASSQPAGTGANVLTF

V gene: TRBV29-1
D gene: TRBD2
J gene: TRBJ2-7
clone size: few
CDR3 DNA: TGCAGCGTTACAGTTAGCGGGATCTACGAGCAGTACTTC
CDR3 protein: CSVTVSGIYEQYF

V gene: TRBV7-2
D gene: NA
J gene: TRBJ2-4
clone size: NA
CDR3 DNA: TGTGCCAGCAGCCCGGGTCTAGCCAAAAACATTCAGTACTTC
CDR3 protein: CASSPGLAKNIQYF

V gene: TRBV7-8
D gene: TRBD2
J gene: TRBJ2-1
clone size: NA
CDR3 DNA: TGTGCCAGCAGCTTATATTTACTAGCGGGGTTTAACTCCTACAATGAGCAGTTCTTC
CDR3 protein: CASSLYLLAGFNSYNEQFF

V gene: TRBV27
D gene: NA
J gene: TRBJ1-2
clone size: NA
CDR3 DNA: TGTGCCAGCAGTCAGACGGGGGTTTATGGCTACACCTTC
CDR3 protein: CASSQTGVYGYTF

V gene: TRBV21-1
D gene: NA
J gene: TRBJ2-1
clone size: NA
CDR3 DNA: TGTGCCAGCAGCATATCCCAGTGGGGGGACTACAATGAGCAGTTCTTC
CDR3 protein: CASSISQWGDYNEQFF

V gene: TRBV5-8
D gene: NA
J gene: TRBJ2-3
clone size: NA
CDR3 DNA: TGTGCCAGCAGCTTGGGGCGGTTACACACTGGGGAGACGCAGTATTTT
CDR3 protein: CASSLGRLHTGETQYF

V gene: TRBV6-1
D gene: NA
J gene: TRBJ1-1
clone size: NA
CDR3 DNA: TGTGCCAGCAGTGAAAGGGGAAGATATGAAGCTTTCTTT
CDR3 protein: CASSERGRYEAFF

V gene: TRBV9
D gene: NA
J gene: TRBJ2-4
clone size: few
CDR3 DNA: TGTGCCAGCAGTCAGACGTATGGGGCGGACATTCAGTACTTC
CDR3 protein: CASSQTYGADIQYF

V gene: TRBV25-1
D gene: TRBD2
J gene: TRBJ2-1
clone size: NA
CDR3 DNA: TGTGCCAGCAGTCCCCGAGGGACTAGCGGGGGGAGTGAGCAGTTCTTC
CDR3 protein: CASSPRGTSGGSEQFF

V gene: TRBV5-6
D gene: TRBD2
J gene: TRBJ2-3
clone size: NA
CDR3 DNA: TGTGCCAGCAGCTATTCAGGCGGCGGGAGCCCGGCTACGCAGTATTTT
CDR3 protein: CASSYSGGGSPATQYF

V gene: TRBV29-1
D gene: TRBD1
J gene: TRBJ1-2
clone size: NA
CDR3 DNA: TGCAGCGTTGACCCCGCGGGACAGGGAGCAAACTATGGCTACACCTTC
CDR3 protein: CSVDPAGQGANYGYTF

V gene: TRBV5-1
D gene: TRBD1
J gene: TRBJ2-7
clone size: NA
CDR3 DNA: TGCGCCAGCAGCGACCCGGGACAGGGAGGCGCGCAGTACTTC
CDR3 protein: CASSDPGQGGAQYF

V gene: TRBV19
D gene: NA
J gene: TRBJ2-7
clone size: NA
CDR3 DNA: TGTGCCAGTATTGCAGGTCCCCCCTCGCGCGAGCAGTACTTC
CDR3 protein: CASIAGPPSREQYF

V gene: TRBV7-2
D gene: TRBD2
J gene: TRBJ2-5
clone size: NA
CDR3 DNA: TGTGCCAGCAGCTCGCACTTAGCGGGGGGGCCGGAGACCCAGTACTTC
CDR3 protein: CASSSHLAGGPETQYF